A single T cell receptor beta chain is shown here with its context. Its cognate antigen is unknown. The CDR3 runs to 18 residues. Germline V gene sequence: CDR1 SGHTA, CDR2 FQGNSA. V lost 5 bases, J lost 0 bases, and 22 bases lay in between. Primers for the PCR totalled 60 Vbeta and 13 Jbeta. The assay was immunoSEQ multiplex PCR, and TCRdb's table has in-frame clones only and misses some. The repertoire holds some 190,000 clones, with around 80% as singletons. Healthy bone marrow donors supplied every sample. This specimen comes from a study of cytomegalovirus exposure and HLA in healthy donors. Study-level findings and limits: Being indistinguishable, some V segments were excluded, TRBV6-2 and TRBV6-3 among them. A reported reduction in N-insertions relative to the approximately 670-donor mean was seen in an Asian-associated ancestry cluster in a later analysis. High sensitivity and specificity were reportedly achieved when the classifier diagnosed cytomegalovirus status.

Sequenced: PBMCs. The V call is TRBV7-2, the J call TRBJ1-1; tentatively, D is TRBD1 (5 bases). This clonotype originated in a man younger than 35 in good health and CMV-seronegative. For the CDR3, the DNA is TGTGCCAGCAGCCATTATTCCGGCAGGGCTTCCATGAACACTGAAGCTTTCTTT. Translating gives CASSHYSGRASMNTEAFF.